Below, 5 T cell receptor beta chains from the same sample are listed, as sequenced in a study of tumor-infiltrating lymphocytes in primary liver carcinoma (dated by TCRdb to 2017 to 2019). Total RNA and DNA were co-extracted from around 20-30 mg of bulk tissue with the AllPrep DNA/RNA mini kit, without cell sorting. Sequenced using an Illumina HiSeq 2500. Starting from approximately 460 ng total RNA, TCRbeta-specific cDNA was produced by reverse transcription with a constant-region primer and ProtoScript II reverse transcriptase. TCRbeta libraries were built with three nested multiplex PCR rounds, a slightly modified ARM-PCR procedure. Each of the first two PCR rounds ran for approximately 10 cycles and used multiplex TRBV1-TRBV30 forward primers together with a Cbeta reverse primer. The public reads were quality trimmed at Q25 with fastp and then assembled into clones with MiXCR by TCRdb, keeping productive beta chains. Rows matching on CDR3 protein sequence are summarized as one entry with the most common DNA and genes. Within this sample are some 20,000 distinct CDR3 sequences, with approximately 79% of them counted one time only. The ten largest clonotypes hold over 30% of the sample.

The sample comprised liver tumor tissue from sampling region 4. The cell subset or site label, read with the paper, signifies: tumor region T4, right-lateral pole. Receptor source: a woman aged 25 to 39 with primary liver carcinoma and hepatitis B virus infection.

Remarks on this clonotype: A junction boundary mismatches the germline segment, possibly from a read error. The chain couples TRBV4-3 to TRBJ2-7, with D maybe TRBD2 (6 bases). Per the germline V gene, CDR1 is LGHNA and CDR2 is YSLEER. This CDR3 region has 18 residues. This CDR3 is CTSSQAVTGGHVSYEQYF. In DNA, the CDR3 is TGCACCAGCAGCCAAGCTGTGACCGGGGGTCACGTTAGCTACGAGCAGTACTTC.

Comments on this clonotype: In this CDR3 the conserved last residue, phenylalanine or tryptophan, is missing, so a read error is likely. The rearrangement joins TRBV11-2 to TRBJ2-3; 7 nucleotides agree with TRBD1. Germline V gene lookup returns CDR1 SGHAT and CDR2 FQNNGV. The CDR3 extends over 15 amino acids. The CDR3 here is CAGRLPGQFIDTQYY. The CDR3 bases are TGTGCCGGCAGACTACCGGGACAGTTCATAGATACGCAGTATTAT.

This sequence joins TRBV4-2 and TRBJ2-7; 10 positions agree with TRBD1. V shed 3 bases and J 6 bases; nucleotides not matched to a gene: 17. Germline CDR1 reads LGHNA; CDR2 reads YNFKEQ. This CDR3 is built from 18 residues. The CDR3 reads CASSQEDLGQGGLREQYF. The CDR3 DNA sequence: TGTGCCAGCAGCCAGGAAGACTTAGGACAGGGGGGACTGCGCGAGCAGTACTTC.

With respect to this clonotype: Germline is not matched at one junction end, which may reflect a read error. The chain is built from TRBV11-2 and TRBJ2-2; D possibly uses TRBD1 or TRBD2 (5 bases each). This CDR3 is 16 amino acids long. The germline gives CDR1 SGHAT, CDR2 FQNNGV. CDR3 sequence: CASSSQEAPDAVELFF. CDR3 DNA sequence: TGTGCCAGCAGCTCACAGGAGGCTCCAGACGCCGTGGAGTTGTTTTTT.

The V gene is TRBV12-3 or TRBV12-4, the J gene TRBJ1-1; D may be TRBD1 (6 bases). The CDR3 is made up of 17 amino acids. V was pared by 5 bases and J by 7 bases, with 26 bases between. The CDR3 coding sequence is TGTGCCAGCAGTCGACTCCCCCAGGGGAAGGGGGGGGTTGAAGCTTTCTTT. Protein: CASSRLPQGKGGVEAFF.